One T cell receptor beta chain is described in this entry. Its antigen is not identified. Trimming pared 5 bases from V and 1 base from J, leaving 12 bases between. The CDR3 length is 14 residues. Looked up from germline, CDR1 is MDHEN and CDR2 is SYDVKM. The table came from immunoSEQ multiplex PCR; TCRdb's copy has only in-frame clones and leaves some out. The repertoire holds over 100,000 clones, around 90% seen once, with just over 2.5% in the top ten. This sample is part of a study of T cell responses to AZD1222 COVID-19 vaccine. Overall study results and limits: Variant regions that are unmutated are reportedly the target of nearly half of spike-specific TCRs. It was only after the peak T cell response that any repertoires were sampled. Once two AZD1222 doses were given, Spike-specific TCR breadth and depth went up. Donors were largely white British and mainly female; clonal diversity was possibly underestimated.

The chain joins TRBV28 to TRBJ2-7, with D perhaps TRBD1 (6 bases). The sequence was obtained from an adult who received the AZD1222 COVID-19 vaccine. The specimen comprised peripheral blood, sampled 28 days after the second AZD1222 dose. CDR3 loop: CASSRSGTSYEQYF. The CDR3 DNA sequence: TGTGCCAGCAGTCGATCCGGGACATCCTACGAGCAGTACTTC. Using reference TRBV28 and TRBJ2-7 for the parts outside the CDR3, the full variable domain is DVKVTQSSRYLVKRTGEKVFLECVQDMDHENMFWYRQDPGLGLRLIYFSYDVKMKEKGDIPEGYSVSREKKERFSLILESASTNQTSMYLCASSRSGTSYEQYFGPGTRLTVT.